This T cell receptor beta chain was recovered during a study of OX40 agonist ivuxolimab in advanced cancers. Study-level information: Participants averaged roughly 60 years of age (range about 23 to 80) and were around 80% male.

Sequenced by immunoSEQ multiplex PCR; TCRdb stores in-frame clones only, minus some. The table includes 65,000 or so clones, roughly 89% detected once. The CDR3 runs 14 residues. Germline CDR1 and CDR2: SGHTA and FQGTGA. The V gene lost 0 bases and the J gene lost 5 bases, with 9 bases spanning the gap. The rearrangement joins TRBV7-3 to TRBJ2-3; D is unclear. This sequence was found in an adult with an advanced solid tumor such as melanoma, head and neck, liver or kidney cancer. Sequenced material: CD4+ or CD8+ T cells sorted from blood, taken in a trial of the OX40 agonist ivuxolimab. CDR3 in DNA: TGTGCCAGCAGCTTAACCCCCTCCGGAGATACGCAGTATTTT. This sequence encodes CASSLTPSGDTQYF.